These T cell receptor beta chains were read from a single sample in a study of cytotoxic CD8 clonotypes in ibrutinib-treated CLL. Assay used: immunoSEQ multiplex PCR; TCRdb lists only in-frame clones, some missing. The sample lists some 84,000 clones; 86% were seen once. The specimen comprised PBMCs, sampled before ibrutinib treatment. These receptors originate from a human donor with chronic lymphocytic leukemia. Each CDR3 is given with its conserved first and last residue. D genes are given only for firm matches. The size entry is marked missing in some rows and otherwise reads once, few, many or a size class.

J gene	D gene	clone size	V gene	CDR3 DNA	CDR3 protein
TRBJ2-7	TRBD1	-	TRBV4-1	TGCGCCAGCAGCCCGGGACAGGGTTCATACGAGCAGTACTTC	CASSPGQGSYEQYF
TRBJ2-7	TRBD2	-	TRBV11-3	TGTGCCAGCAGCTCGGGACTAGCGGGACGCGAGCAGTACTTC	CASSSGLAGREQYF
TRBJ2-3	-	-	TRBV11-2	TGTGCCAGCAGACTACTCGCGGATACGCAGTATTTT	CASRLLADTQYF
TRBJ2-7	-	-	TRBV6-5	TGTGCCAGCAGTTGGCACCCAGCCTACGAGCAGTACTTC	CASSWHPAYEQYF
TRBJ1-2	TRBD1	-	TRBV12-5	TGTGCTAGTGGTTTAGAGGGGGCATTGGGGTTGAGTGGCTACACCTTC	CASGLEGALGLSGYTF
TRBJ1-1	TRBD1	once	TRBV6-6	TGTGCCAGCAGGCCGGGACAGGGGGCGAGGAACACTGAAGCTTTCTTT	CASRPGQGARNTEAFF
TRBJ2-7	TRBD2	few	TRBV28	TGTGCCAGCACCCCCTCCTCCGGGACTAACACCTACGAGCAGTACTTC	CASTPSSGTNTYEQYF
TRBJ2-7	TRBD2	few	TRBV6-5	TGTGCCAGTCTTAAGGGAGCGGGATACGAGCAGTACTTC	CASLKGAGYEQYF
TRBJ1-2	-	few	TRBV4-3	TGCGCCAGCAGCCAACAGGGGAGATATGGCTACACCTTC	CASSQQGRYGYTF
TRBJ2-7	TRBD2	-	TRBV7-8	TGTGCCAGCAGCTTAGGGGGGGGTCTCTACGAGCAGTACTTC	CASSLGGGLYEQYF
TRBJ1-4	-	-	TRBV9	TGTGCCAGCAGCGTAGGAGGGAATCATGAAAAACTGTTTTTT	CASSVGGNHEKLFF
TRBJ2-3	-	once	TRBV9	TGTGCCAGCAGCGTAGCAATCACAGATACGCAGTATTTT	CASSVAITDTQYF
TRBJ2-7	TRBD1	-	TRBV5-1	TGCGCCAGCAGCTTGGGACAGGGAGTCTACGAGCAGTACTTC	CASSLGQGVYEQYF
TRBJ2-7	TRBD1	-	TRBV28	TGTGCCAGCACCGAGAGGACAGGATACGAGCAGTACTTC	CASTERTGYEQYF
TRBJ2-2	-	-	TRBV27	TGTGCCAGCAGTTTAATCCCCCCGGGCGGGGAGCTGTTTTTT	CASSLIPPGGELFF
TRBJ2-1	TRBD1	-	TRBV19	TGTGCCAGTAGTACTTGGGACAGAGACTACAATGAGCAGTTCTTC	CASSTWDRDYNEQFF
TRBJ2-6	-	-	TRBV27	TGTGCCAGCAGTTTTGGGGGGCGCAGGGGTTCTTCTGGGGCCAACGTCCTGACTTTC	CASSFGGRRGSSGANVLTF
TRBJ2-7	-	-	TRBV4-2	TGTGCCAGCAGCCAAGATAGGGAGCGGGCCTACGAGCAGTACTTC	CASSQDRERAYEQYF
TRBJ1-5	-	-	TRBV5-1	TGCGCCAGCAGCTTGGGGGGGCTCCAGGGCAATCAGCCCCAGCATTTT	CASSLGGLQGNQPQHF
TRBJ1-2	TRBD1	-	TRBV9	TGTGCCAGCAGCCCATATCTGGGACAGGCTAACTATGGCTACACCTTC	CASSPYLGQANYGYTF
TRBJ2-5	-	-	TRBV7-9	TGTGCCAGCAGCTTAGCGACGACTACCCAAGAGACCCAGTACTTC	CASSLATTTQETQYF
TRBJ1-1	-	-	TRBV29-1	TGCAGCGTTGAACGCGGGGGGGAAGCTTTCTTT	CSVERGGEAFF
TRBJ1-2	-	-	TRBV27	TGTGCCAGCAGCCCAGCTACTTTCCTTTCCTATGGCTACACCTTC	CASSPATFLSYGYTF
TRBJ2-7	-	medium-sized	TRBV27	TGTGCCAGCAGTTTATCTTTCGGCGGCCCAGACGAGCAGTACTTC	CASSLSFGGPDEQYF
TRBJ2-1	-	-	TRBV18	TGTGCCAGCTCACCTGTTATCTATGAGCAGTTCTTC	CASSPVIYEQFF
TRBJ2-7	TRBD1	-	TRBV27	TGTGCCAGCAGTTTACTCGGGACAGGGGGCGGCGAGCAGTACTTC	CASSLLGTGGGEQYF
TRBJ2-1	TRBD1	-	TRBV30	TGTGCCTGGACTTCAGGGGGCTGGGGTGAGCAGTTCTTC	CAWTSGGWGEQFF
TRBJ2-3	-	-	TRBV9	TGTGCCAGCAGCGTAGAGGCAGCGGGCCTTTTTAGCACAGATACGCAGTATTTT	CASSVEAAGLFSTDTQYF
TRBJ1-5	-	-	TRBV5-4	TGTGCCAGCAGCTTGGGTGATCAGCCCCAGCATTTT	CASSLGDQPQHF
TRBJ2-5	-	-	TRBV20-1	TGCAGTGCTAGAGCACAAGAGACCCAGTACTTC	CSARAQETQYF
TRBJ2-3	-	-	TRBV4-1	TGCGCCAGCAGCCCGCTCCGGCAGGGAATAGATGCAGATACGCAGTATTTT	CASSPLRQGIDADTQYF
TRBJ1-1	TRBD1	-	TRBV9	TGTGCCAGCAGACAGGGGGCCCTTGGGAACACTGAAGCTTTCTTT	CASRQGALGNTEAFF
TRBJ2-3	-	-	TRBV7-2	TGTGCCAGCAGCCCACCGGGAGATACGCAGTATTTT	CASSPPGDTQYF
TRBJ1-2	-	few	TRBV5-1	TGCGCCAGCAGCTTGGTCGGGGGAAGGGGCTACACCTTC	CASSLVGGRGYTF
TRBJ1-1	-	medium-sized	TRBV6-5	TGTGCCAGCAGCACAGGGAACACTGAAGCTTTCTTT	CASSTGNTEAFF
TRBJ2-3	-	-	TRBV7-8	TGTGCCAGCAGCTTGGGCCGTAAAGGCACAGATACGCAGTATTTT	CASSLGRKGTDTQYF